This entry lists 24 T cell receptor beta chains sequenced from one sample in a study of T cell responses to AZD1222 COVID-19 vaccine (dated by TCRdb to the early 2020s). Libraries were constructed by the immunoSEQ multiplex PCR assay. Here the immuneACCESS table is served through TCRdb, limited to in-frame sequences with V and J called. Missing clones are a known gap in these copies; in checked studies unresolved V genes cover under half, and the rest lacks a known reason. For this sample there are approximately 150,000 clones; 90% appear just once. Of the sample, approximately 6.2% is held by the ten largest clones. The label giving this sample's time point can be read as: about 28 days (+/-7) after the second vaccine dose. Sample: peripheral blood, taken 28 days after the second AZD1222 dose. Source of these receptors: an adult who received the AZD1222 COVID-19 vaccine.

The V call is TRBV7-3, the J call TRBJ2-1; TRBD2 agrees at 9 bases. CDR1 is SGHTA and CDR2 is FQGTGA in the germline V gene. This CDR3 is 17 amino acids long. J was trimmed by 2 bases and V by 1 base; bases with no gene match: 6. In nucleotides, the CDR3 is TGTGCCAGCAGCTTAAGGGCCCTAGCGGGACCCTACAATGAGCAGTTCTTC. Protein product: CASSLRALAGPYNEQFF.

V usage is TRBV5-6 and J usage is TRBJ2-3, with TRBD2 identical over 7 bases. The germline V gene encodes CDR1 SGHDT and CDR2 YYEEEE. The J segment lost 2 bases and the V segment lost 4 bases, leaving 4 bases of the junction unmatched. CDR3 size: 14 residues. In DNA form, the CDR3 reads TGTGCCAGCAGCAGGACTAGTCTCACAGATACGCAGTATTTT. This translates into CASSRTSLTDTQYF.

The gene calls are TRBV20-1 and TRBJ2-7, with D hard to call. Trimming left V 0 bases short and J 7 bases short, with 7 bases between. Germline V gene data show CDR1 as DFQATT and CDR2 as SNEGSKA (reference sequence). The CDR3 totals 11 residues. CDR3 DNA sequence: TGCAGTGCTAGAGATAAGAAAGAGCAGTACTTC. It codes for CSARDKKEQYF.

This clone was seen just once. This rearrangement joins TRBV18 to TRBJ1-1, with no clear D. The V and J ends lost 0 bases and 1 base respectively, with 6 bases between them. CDR1 and CDR2 (germline): KGHSH, LQKENI. This CDR3 is built from 14 residues. CDR3 region: CASSPPFGNTEAFF. DNA of the CDR3: TGTGCCAGCTCACCACCGTTTGGGAACACTGAAGCTTTCTTT.

The chain joins TRBV30 to TRBJ1-2; D remains unclear. The CDR3 is made up of 16 amino acids. CDR1 GTSNPN and CDR2 SVGIG come from the germline V gene (reference sequence). Trimming took off 0 bases at V and 6 bases at J, with 20 bases between the two ends. CDR3 DNA sequence: TGTGCCTGGAGTGTACGTGGCTCACCCCAGCCCCATGGCTACACCTTC. It is translated as CAWSVRGSPQPHGYTF. Looking up the rest from reference TRBV30 and TRBJ1-2 gives the full variable domain: SQTIHQWPATLVQPVGSPLSLECTVEGTSNPNLYWYRQAAGRGLQLLFYSVGIGQISSEVPQNLSASRPQDRQFILSSKKLLLSDSGFYLCAWSVRGSPQPHGYTFGSGTRLTVV.

The gene calls are TRBV7-8 and TRBJ1-5; TRBD1 matches 8 bases. The CDR3 has 16 amino acids. The trim removed 1 base at V and 6 bases at J, leaving 8 bases unmatched. The germline CDR1 and CDR2 sequences are SGHVS and FQNEAQ. The CDR3 bases are TGTGCCAGCAGCTTAGAAGTGGACAGGGTGGGTCAGCCCCAGCATTTT. Translated, it gives CASSLEVDRVGQPQHF.

This chain connects TRBV5-1 to TRBJ1-2; 11 bases map to TRBD1. The CDR3 runs 14 residues. Germline loops: CDR1 SGHRS, CDR2 YFSETQ. The V and J ends lost 2 bases and 4 bases, in that order; junction bases with no gene match: 1. The CDR3 DNA follows: TGCGCCAGCAGCTTCGGGACAGGGGGCTATGGCTACACCTTC. It is translated as CASSFGTGGYGYTF.

Concerning this clone: Compared with germline, one end of the junction differs, possibly owing to a read error. This chain links TRBV27 with TRBJ1-2, with TRBD1 identical over 7 bases. This CDR3 contains 14 residues. The germline V gene encodes CDR1 MNHEY and CDR2 SMNVEV (reference sequence). The CDR3 here is CASKTHRGNYGHTF. The CDR3 nucleotides are TGTGCCAGCAAGACACACAGGGGTAACTATGGCCACACCTTC.

This chain links TRBV2 with TRBJ1-4; TRBD1 matches 8 bases. Germline V gene sequence: CDR1 SNHLY, CDR2 FYNNEI. The CDR3 contains 13 residues. Trimming removed 6 bases from V and 8 bases from J; junction bases left unmatched: 5. CDR3 loop: CASRRQGTEKLFF. The CDR3 DNA is TGTGCCAGCAGGCGACAGGGGACCGAAAAACTGTTTTTT.

This chain joins TRBV19 and TRBJ2-1, with 12 bases aligning to TRBD2. The CDR3 has 16 residues. V lost 2 bases and J lost 4; bases outside the gene matches: 3. Germline loops: CDR1 LNHDA, CDR2 SQIVND (reference sequence). Written as DNA, the CDR3 is TGTGCCAGTAGTATAAGGGGACTAGCGGGTTACAATGAGCAGTTCTTC. It encodes CASSIRGLAGYNEQFF.

The DNA of the CDR3 is TGCGCCAGCAGCCAAGCCATGGGGGGGTTGCAGTACTTC. Protein: CASSQAMGGLQYF. The rearrangement links TRBV4-3 to TRBJ2-7; 7 bases map to TRBD2. After removal of 1 base from V and 9 bases from J, the junction contained 6 bases not matched to a gene. This CDR3 region has 13 residues. CDR1 is LGHNA and CDR2 is YSLEER in the germline V gene.

The chain employs TRBV5-6 and TRBJ1-5; possibly TRBD1 for D (6 bases). V was shortened by 4 bases and J by 5 bases, with 13 bases between the two germline ends. The CDR3 extends over 14 amino acids. CDR1 is SGHDT, CDR2 YYEEEE, per germline. The CDR3 loop reads CASSVQGFHQPQHF. CDR3 DNA: TGTGCCAGCAGCGTTCAGGGGTTCCATCAGCCCCAGCATTTT.

This chain joins TRBV4-3 and TRBJ2-7; 13 bases line up with TRBD2. Losses at the gene ends were 0 bases for V and 2 bases for J; bases not matched to a gene: 10. This CDR3 is 19 amino acids long. The germline V gene encodes CDR1 LGHNA and CDR2 YSLEER. The CDR3 is CASSQEWSTGTSGTYEQYF. CDR3 coding DNA: TGCGCCAGCAGCCAAGAGTGGAGTACCGGGACTAGCGGGACCTACGAGCAGTACTTC.

This clone has a handful of counts. This chain joins TRBV19 and TRBJ1-1; the D is unclear. Per the germline V gene, CDR1 is LNHDA and CDR2 is SQIVND (reference sequence). V shed 3 bases and J shed 0 bases, with 11 bases lying between them. The CDR3 contains 15 residues. The CDR3 sequence is CASSMRALMNTEAFF. CDR3 DNA sequence: TGTGCCAGTAGTATGAGGGCTCTGATGAACACTGAAGCTTTCTTT.

The rearrangement uses TRBV11-2 and TRBJ2-5; the match to TRBD2 covers 7 bases. The CDR3 is 13 amino acids. The germline gives CDR1 SGHAT, CDR2 FQNNGV. V shed 4 bases, J shed 7 bases, and the junction held 6 bases outside the gene matches. The CDR3 DNA reads as TGTGCCAGCAGCTCAGGACTAGTAGGGACCCAGTACTTC. Translating it yields CASSSGLVGTQYF.

The chain is built from TRBV6-1 and TRBJ2-5; D is perhaps TRBD1 (6 bases). CDR1 and CDR2 from the germline V gene are MNHNS and SASEGT. The length of the CDR3 is 13 residues. V was trimmed by 2 bases and J by 3 bases, leaving 7 bases between them. The CDR3 region is CASSERTEETQYF. DNA of the CDR3: TGTGCCAGCAGTGAAAGGACAGAAGAGACCCAGTACTTC.

The chain uses TRBV12-3 or TRBV12-4 and TRBJ2-3; D is perhaps TRBD1 (5 bases). This CDR3 spans 13 amino acids. Trimming took 7 bases from V and 2 from J, leaving 10 bases between them. CDR3: CASTQDNTDTQYF. DNA of the CDR3: TGTGCCAGCACCCAGGACAACACAGATACGCAGTATTTT.

This clone showed up just a few times. V gene TRBV10-1 combines with J gene TRBJ2-7, with 7 bases aligning to TRBD1. This CDR3 is 13 amino acids long. CDR1 WNHNN and CDR2 SYGVQD come from the germline V gene (reference sequence). The trim removed 7 bases at V and 0 bases at J, leaving 3 bases unmatched. CDR3 amino acids: CASNRQGSYEQYF. CDR3 nucleotides: TGCGCCAGCAATAGACAGGGCTCCTACGAGCAGTACTTC.

The chain combines TRBV9 with TRBJ1-1, with TRBD1 matching over 7 bases. The J segment lost 4 bases and the V segment lost 3 bases, leaving 6 bases of the junction unmatched. The CDR3 runs 14 residues. Per germline, CDR1 SGDLS and CDR2 YYNGEE. CDR3 in DNA: TGTGCCAGCAGCGCGCAGGGGGTTGGCACTGAAGCTTTCTTT. This gives the protein CASSAQGVGTEAFF.

J is TRBJ2-3 and V is TRBV10-3; D is perhaps TRBD2 (7 bases). The germline V gene encodes CDR1 ENHRY and CDR2 SYGVKD. The CDR3 is 12 amino acids. This chain's CDR3 is CASGRGLDTQYF. In DNA, the CDR3 is TGTGCGTCCGGGCGGGGGCTGGATACGCAGTATTTT.

This clone has a handful of counts. The J gene is TRBJ2-6, the V gene TRBV29-1; D perhaps matches TRBD1 (5 bases). The CDR3 sequence is 15 residues long. The V gene's germline CDR1 is SQVTM and CDR2 ANQGSEA. The V gene lost 0 bases and the J gene lost 1 base, with 7 bases spanning the gap. The CDR3 DNA follows: TGCAGCGTTGAAGAAGCAGGGTCTGGGGCCAACGTCCTGACTTTC. Protein sequence: CSVEEAGSGANVLTF.

This chain links TRBV27 with TRBJ1-4; a possible D gene is TRBD1 (6 bases). Deletions cut 8 bases from V and 8 bases from J, with 12 bases between. The CDR3 loop spans 12 amino acids. Looked up from germline, CDR1 is MNHEY and CDR2 is SMNVEV (reference sequence). As DNA, the CDR3 is TGTGCCAGCCGGACAGCTTCCGAAAAACTGTTTTTT. Protein product: CASRTASEKLFF.

The rearrangement joins TRBV6-5 to TRBJ2-7; no definite D call. CDR3 length: 15 amino acids. Germline lookup yields CDR1 MNHEY and CDR2 SVGAGI. The germline V and J ends were trimmed by 3 bases and 0 bases, with 12 bases remaining between them. This chain's CDR3 is CASSYAPSSSYEQYF. The DNA for the CDR3 is TGTGCCAGCAGTTATGCCCCTTCAAGCTCCTACGAGCAGTACTTC.

The count of this clone is one. The chain uses TRBV6-6 and TRBJ2-7; D unclear. The CDR3 extends over 14 amino acids. Germline-derived CDR1 and CDR2 are MNHNY and SVGAGI (reference sequence). Trimming removed 3 bases from V and 0 bases from J, with 9 bases in between. This CDR3 reads CASSYTHSSYEQYF. The CDR3 coding sequence is TGTGCCAGCAGTTATACGCACAGCTCCTACGAGCAGTACTTC.